This passage covers 9 T cell receptor beta chains from one sample sequenced in a study of control samples from healthy donors and cancer patients. The repertoire was sequenced with immunoSEQ multiplex PCR; TCRdb's copy has only in-frame clones and lacks some. The sample holds 40,000 to 55,000 clones, under 95% seen once. Sequencing was performed on PBMCs. All receptors derive from a middle-aged woman with head and neck cancer.

This chain uses TRBV29-1 with TRBJ2-3, with 10 bases aligning to TRBD1. V shed 4 bases, J shed 6 bases, and the junction held 7 bases outside the gene matches. Looked up from germline, CDR1 is SQVTM and CDR2 is ANQGSEA. CDR3 length: 14 amino acids. The CDR3 region has the DNA TGCAGCGTTGCCGCTGACAGGGGGCTGGATACGCAGTATTTT. Its translation is CSVAADRGLDTQYF.

The chain combines TRBV2 with TRBJ1-6; the match to TRBD1 covers 7 bases. The length of the CDR3 is 18 residues. The V and J ends lost 7 bases and 2 bases, in that order; junction bases with no gene match: 14. The germline CDR1 and CDR2 sequences are SNHLY and FYNNEI. CDR3 bases: TGTGCCAGCACTAATATGATTCCCGGGACAGCCTATAATTCACCCCTCCACTTT. Translating it yields CASTNMIPGTAYNSPLHF.

The chain is built from TRBV2 and TRBJ1-5; D may be TRBD1 (6 bases). The CDR3 length is 14 residues. Trimming removed 2 bases from V and 7 bases from J, with 12 bases in between. Looked up from germline, CDR1 is SNHLY and CDR2 is FYNNEI. CDR3 in amino acids: CASSESAGEQPQHF. For the CDR3, the DNA is TGTGCCAGCAGTGAAAGCGCAGGGGAGCAGCCCCAGCATTTT.

This sequence joins TRBV11-3 and TRBJ1-4; weak D call: TRBD1 (6 bases). This CDR3 comprises 12 residues. V was pared by 8 bases and J by 6 bases, with 10 bases between. Germline V gene sequence: CDR1 SGHNT, CDR2 YENEEA. Written as DNA, the CDR3 is TGTGCCAGCGCCAAGGGGGATGAAAAACTGTTTTTT. It is translated as CASAKGDEKLFF.

The rearrangement links TRBV7-9 to TRBJ1-3; D is uncertain. This CDR3 has 15 amino acids. V shed 7 bases and J shed 0 bases, with 13 bases lying between them. CDR1 and CDR2 (germline): SEHNR, FQNEAQ (reference sequence). The DNA of the CDR3 is TGTGCCAGCATCTCCGACACCTTCTCTGGAAACACCATATATTTT. This gives the protein CASISDTFSGNTIYF.

V usage is TRBV14 and J usage is TRBJ2-5, with D hard to call. V was pared by 4 bases and J by 4 bases, with 7 bases between. This CDR3 spans 12 amino acids. CDR1 is SGHDN and CDR2 is FVKESK in the germline V gene. The CDR3 DNA reads as TGTGCCAGCAGCCTCGTTAGAGAGACCCAGTACTTC. This translates into CASSLVRETQYF.

The DNA for the CDR3 is TGTGCCAGCAGCCCATCCCACGGGGGAAATAATTCACCCCTCCACTTT. This encodes CASSPSHGGNNSPLHF. The rearrangement joins TRBV3-1 (or the pseudogene TRBV3-2) to TRBJ1-6; perhaps TRBD1 as D (5 bases). V was trimmed by 4 bases and J by 5 bases, leaving 15 bases between them. The CDR3 spans 16 residues. Germline-derived CDR1 and CDR2 are LGHDT and YNNKEL (reference sequence).

In nucleotides, the CDR3 is TGTGCCAGCAGCTTAGTAAATGAGCAGTTCTTC. Translating gives CASSLVNEQFF. The chain couples TRBV7-9 to TRBJ2-1; D gene unclear. CDR3 length: 11 amino acids. Trimming removed 1 base at V and 7 bases at J, with 2 bases between. CDR1 is SEHNR and CDR2 is FQNEAQ in the germline V gene (reference sequence).

The chain recombines TRBV6-2 or TRBV6-3 with TRBJ2-7, with TRBD1 matching over 8 bases. CDR3 length: 14 residues. With V trimmed by 3 bases and J by 5 bases, 6 bases remained unmatched. Germline V gene data show CDR1 as MNHEY and CDR2 as SVGEGT. The CDR3 nucleotides read TGTGCCAGCAGTTATCCGGGACAGGTGGACGAGCAGTACTTC. Amino acids: CASSYPGQVDEQYF.